The 26 T cell receptor beta chains below come from one sample, sequenced in a study of cytotoxic CD8 clonotypes in ibrutinib-treated CLL. TCRdb keeps only in-frame clones here, not all; method: immunoSEQ multiplex PCR. The table lists about 160,000 clones, 84% of them singletons. The sample consisted of PBMCs, taken after 24 months of ibrutinib treatment. These TCRs come from a human donor with chronic lymphocytic leukemia.

This chain links TRBV7-9 with TRBJ1-1; D call uncertain. CDR1 and CDR2 from the germline V gene are SEHNR and FQNEAQ (reference sequence). V dropped 3 bases and J dropped 5 bases, with 10 bases sitting between them. CDR3 length: 13 amino acids. The CDR3 reads CASSFRSLTEAFF. DNA of the CDR3: TGTGCCAGCAGCTTTAGGTCCTTGACTGAAGCTTTCTTT. Combining the CDR3 with reference TRBV7-9 and TRBJ1-1 gives the whole variable domain DTGVSQNPRHKITKRGQNVTFRCDPISEHNRLYWYRQTLGQGPEFLTYFQNEAQLEKSRLLSDRFSAERPKGSFSTLEIQRTEQGDSAMYLCASSFRSLTEAFFGQGTRLTVV.

This clone has only a few counts. This rearrangement joins TRBV21-1 to TRBJ1-1; TRBD1, the table's D call, lacks a check against the DNA. TRBV21-1 is a documented pseudogene. This CDR3 region has 13 residues. The CDR3 loop is CASSKDMNTEAFF. The DNA of the CDR3 is TGTGCCAGCAGCAAAGACATGAACACTGAAGCTTTCTTT.

This chain connects TRBV5-1 to TRBJ2-5; no firm D call. Per germline, CDR1 SGHRS and CDR2 YFSETQ. V was cut by 4 bases and J by 5 bases, with 9 bases left in between. The CDR3 totals 12 residues. CDR3 nucleotides: TGCGCCAGCAGCGACCAAGGGGAGACCCAGTACTTC. This gives the protein CASSDQGETQYF.

The CDR3 DNA follows: TGTGCCTGGATTCCTAGGACTAGGGGTCGCACAGATACGCAGTATTTT. It codes for CAWIPRTRGRTDTQYF. This chain joins TRBV30 and TRBJ2-3; 7 positions match TRBD2. CDR1 is GTSNPN, CDR2 SVGIG, per germline (reference sequence). V dropped 4 bases and J dropped 1; count of bases not matched to a gene: 11. The CDR3 loop spans 16 amino acids.

The rearrangement uses TRBV19 and TRBJ2-6, with D possibly being TRBD1 (6 bases). Germline CDR1 LNHDA, CDR2 SQIVND (reference sequence). The CDR3 is made up of 15 amino acids. The V gene lost 8 bases and the J gene lost 2 bases, with 13 bases spanning the gap. CDR3 loop: CASGTGQPGANVLTF. The DNA for the CDR3 is TGTGCCAGTGGGACCGGACAGCCTGGGGCCAACGTCCTGACTTTC.

The rearrangement joins TRBV5-5 to TRBJ1-2; the D gene is possibly TRBD1 (5 bases). The CDR3 loop spans 15 amino acids. Germline CDR1 reads SGHKS; CDR2 reads YYEKEE (reference sequence). V lost 4 bases to trimming and J lost 4 bases, with 17 bases between them. The CDR3 nucleotides read TGTGCCAGCAGCCAATACTGGACAAGCTCCTATGGCTACACCTTC. Its protein is CASSQYWTSSYGYTF.

The chain employs TRBV20-1 and TRBJ2-7; no clear D gene. The CDR3 is made up of 8 amino acids. The germline gives CDR1 DFQATT, CDR2 SNEGSKA (reference sequence). The CDR3 sequence is CSWNGQYF. The CDR3, as DNA: TGCAGCTGGAACGGGCAGTACTTC.

About this clone itself: Mismatch with germline at one junction end may stem from a read error. J is TRBJ1-2 and V is TRBV30; 7 bases are shared with TRBD1. This CDR3 is built from 13 residues. CDR1 and CDR2 (germline): GTSNPN, SVGIG (reference sequence). The CDR3 reads CAWSAQRTGDPLF. The CDR3 DNA is TGTGCCTGGAGTGCACAACGTACAGGGGATCCCCTCTTC. Filled out from reference TRBV30 and TRBJ1-2, the complete variable domain reads SQTIHQWPATLVQPVGSPLSLECTVEGTSNPNLYWYRQAAGRGLQLLFYSVGIGQISSEVPQNLSASRPQDRQFILSSKKLLLSDSGFYLCAWSAQRTGDPLFGSGTRLTVV.

V usage is TRBV6-1 and J usage is TRBJ1-2; 10 nucleotides match TRBD1. V was clipped by 2 bases and J by 3 bases; unmatched bases: 3. CDR3 length: 15 residues. Germline-derived CDR1 and CDR2 are MNHNS and SASEGT. CDR3 sequence reads: CASSETGQGYYGYTF. The CDR3 DNA sequence: TGTGCCAGCAGTGAAACGGGACAGGGGTACTATGGCTACACCTTC.

V and J are TRBV19 and TRBJ1-1, with 7 bases lining up with TRBD1. From germline, CDR1 is LNHDA and CDR2 SQIVND (reference sequence). The ends lost 3 bases at V and 4 bases at J; junction bases unmatched: 8. This CDR3 spans 15 amino acids. The chain's CDR3 is CASSMGQGVGTEAFF. In DNA, the CDR3 is TGTGCCAGTAGTATGGGTCAGGGGGTGGGCACTGAAGCTTTCTTT.

The chain has TRBV19 and TRBJ1-5; D not certain. There are 16 residues in the CDR3. Germline loops: CDR1 LNHDA, CDR2 SQIVND (reference sequence). The V gene lost 3 bases and the J gene lost 2 bases, with 14 bases spanning the gap. CDR3 protein: CASSIGGFIGNQPQHF. The CDR3 DNA reads TGTGCCAGTAGTATCGGTGGGTTCATCGGCAATCAGCCCCAGCATTTT.

This chain uses TRBV7-3 with TRBJ1-1; possible D gene TRBD1, 5 bases. Per germline, CDR1 SGHTA and CDR2 FQGTGA. The CDR3 sequence is 11 residues long. The V and J ends lost 2 bases and 10 bases respectively, with 8 bases between them. The CDR3 DNA is TGTGCCAGCAGCTTAGCAGGGATAGCTTTCTTT. Amino acids: CASSLAGIAFF.

V and J are TRBV27 and TRBJ2-7, with D unclear. Trimming removed 7 bases from V and 0 bases from J, with 13 bases in between. Germline V gives CDR1 MNHEY, CDR2 SMNVEV (reference sequence). The CDR3 extends over 14 amino acids. The CDR3 here is CASNTGRSSYEQYF. DNA of the CDR3: TGTGCCAGCAATACCGGACGAAGCTCCTACGAGCAGTACTTC.

This chain connects TRBV7-3 to TRBJ2-2, with 10 bases fitting TRBD2. Germline CDR1 and CDR2: SGHTA and FQGTGA. Trimming cost V 6 bases and J 1 base; bases outside gene matches: 2. There are 15 residues in the CDR3. The CDR3 DNA reads TGTGCCAGCAGGAGGACTAGCGGGAACACCGGGGAGCTGTTTTTT. This encodes CASRRTSGNTGELFF.

The chain joins TRBV30 to TRBJ2-3; D is possibly TRBD2 (6 bases). V was cut by 3 bases and J by 10 bases, with 14 bases left in between. The CDR3 extends over 12 amino acids. CDR1 and CDR2 (germline): GTSNPN, SVGIG (reference sequence). This chain's CDR3 is CAWSLTSSAQYF. In nucleotides, the CDR3 is TGTGCCTGGAGCTTGACGTCTAGCGCGCAGTATTTT.

The chain links TRBV29-1 to TRBJ1-5; a possible D gene is TRBD1 (5 bases). V was clipped by 6 bases and J by 2 bases, with 8 bases between them. Per the germline V gene, CDR1 is SQVTM and CDR2 is ANQGSEA. The CDR3 runs 12 residues. The CDR3 DNA follows: TGCAGCGTCCGGGACGGCAATCAGCCCCAGCATTTT. Translated, it gives CSVRDGNQPQHF.

The count of this clone is one. The rearrangement joins TRBV6-6 to TRBJ1-1; tentative D call: TRBD1 (6 bases). Germline V CDR1 and CDR2: MNHNY, SVGAGI (reference sequence). This CDR3 has 14 residues. V was trimmed by 8 bases and J by 0 bases, leaving 13 bases between them. The CDR3 nucleotides read TGTGCCAGCTTTCCAACAGGGATGAACACTGAAGCTTTCTTT. This sequence encodes CASFPTGMNTEAFF.

V and J are TRBV5-1 and TRBJ1-5; 8 positions match TRBD1. The V gene's germline CDR1 is SGHRS and CDR2 YFSETQ. This CDR3 is built from 14 residues. V shed 4 bases, J shed 2 bases, and the junction held 2 bases outside the gene matches. The DNA of the CDR3 is TGCGCCAGCAGCCAGACAGGGGGCAATCAGCCCCAGCATTTT. It translates to CASSQTGGNQPQHF. The entire variable domain, with the rest obtained from reference TRBV5-1 and TRBJ1-5, is as follows: KAGVTQTPRYLIKTRGQQVTLSCSPISGHRSVSWYQQTPGQGLQFLFEYFSETQRNKGNFPGRFSGRQFSNSRSEMNVSTLELGDSALYLCASSQTGGNQPQHFGDGTRLSIL.

This clone was detected only once. The chain has TRBV6-4 and TRBJ2-1, with 7 positions matching TRBD1. With 6 bases clipped from V and 4 bases from J, the junction kept 6 bases outside the gene matches. This CDR3 is 14 amino acids long. CDR1 and CDR2 (germline): MRHNA, SNTAGT. The CDR3 sequence: CASRVQGNYNEQFF. As DNA, the CDR3 is TGTGCCAGCAGGGTACAGGGGAATTACAATGAGCAGTTCTTC.

The rearrangement joins TRBV6-5 to TRBJ2-7; D is ambiguous. CDR3 length equals 11 residues. V was cut by 4 bases and J by 7 bases, with 8 bases left in between. Germline CDR1 MNHEY, CDR2 SVGAGI. CDR3 bases: TGTGCCAGCAGTTCCACCCGGGAGCAGTACTTC. Translating it yields CASSSTREQYF.

CDR3 nucleotide sequence: TGTGCCAGCTGGGATGGGGGGCACGGGGAGCTGTTTTTT. It translates to CASWDGGHGELFF. This chain connects TRBV2 to TRBJ2-2; D might be TRBD1 or TRBD2, each matching 6 bases. This CDR3 has 13 amino acids. Looked up from germline, CDR1 is SNHLY and CDR2 is FYNNEI. Trimming removed 8 bases at V and 7 bases at J, with 14 bases between.

This clone was seen once. This CDR3 is CASSLGGNPGANVLTF. CDR3 DNA: TGTGCCAGCAGCTTGGGGGGAAACCCTGGGGCCAACGTCCTGACTTTC. J is TRBJ2-6 and V is TRBV7-2, with D possibly matching TRBD2 (6 bases). Trimming took off 3 bases at V and 2 bases at J, with 11 bases between the two ends. CDR3 length equals 16 residues. Germline-derived CDR1 and CDR2 are SGHTA and FQGNSA.

The chain is built from TRBV6-6 and TRBJ1-1; no clear D. Trimming stripped 6 bases from V and 5 bases from J, with 7 bases between. From germline, CDR1 is MNHNY and CDR2 SVGAGI (reference sequence). The length of the CDR3 is 11 residues. The CDR3 here is CASSLLTEAFF. DNA for the CDR3: TGTGCCAGCAGCCTCTTGACTGAAGCTTTCTTT.

This sequence joins TRBV14 and TRBJ2-1; TRBD2 is a possible D gene (6 bases). The CDR3 sequence is 15 residues long. CDR1 is SGHDN, CDR2 FVKESK, per germline. V was clipped by 2 bases and J by 7 bases, with 15 bases between them. The CDR3 reads CASSQFRTGVNEQFF. In nucleotides, the CDR3 is TGTGCCAGCAGCCAATTCCGAACGGGGGTAAATGAGCAGTTCTTC.

The genes are TRBV7-2 and TRBJ1-4; no reliable D call. V lost 5 bases to trimming and J lost 0 bases, with 13 bases between them. CDR3 length: 16 amino acids. Germline V CDR1 and CDR2: SGHTA, FQGNSA. CDR3: CASSPWAKPTNEKLFF. The CDR3 DNA is TGTGCCAGCAGCCCATGGGCGAAGCCAACTAATGAAAAACTGTTTTTT.

CDR3 region: CASSRFGTGNTGELFF. DNA for the CDR3: TGTGCCAGCAGCCGATTCGGGACAGGCAACACCGGGGAGCTGTTTTTT. The rearrangement joins TRBV7-3 to TRBJ2-2; 8 positions match TRBD1. Trimming removed 5 bases from V and 2 bases from J; junction bases left unmatched: 7. This CDR3 is 16 amino acids long. The germline V gene encodes CDR1 SGHTA and CDR2 FQGTGA. The full variable domain, with the rest looked up from reference TRBV7-3 and TRBJ2-2, is GAGVSQTPSNKVTEKGKYVELRCDPISGHTALYWYRQSLGQGPEFLIYFQGTGAADDSGLPNDRFFAVRPEGSVSTLKIQRTERGDSAVYLCASSRFGTGNTGELFFGEGSRLTVL.